These 5 T cell receptor beta chains came from one sample sequenced in a study of human T cells and chemical hapten exposure. Time point indicated: patch test 2, 6 weeks after DPC sensitization. Treatment of the sample: therapeutic diphenylcyclopropenone sensitization with weekly scalp DPC. TCRdb redid the calling of the RACE reads with MiXCR, one entry per CDR3 protein. Of 85,000 or so distinct CDR3 sequences in the sample, more than 9% were seen once. The input for sequencing was whole blood, taken in connection with sensitization to the hapten diphenylcyclopropenone (DPC). The receptor set was obtained from a man between 18 and 35 years old with alopecia areata. Some clones in this sample may be carry-over from other donors' samples.

This chain uses TRBV4-1 with TRBJ1-1; D is unclear. The CDR3 contains 13 residues. The V end was cut by 0 bases, the J end by 9 bases, with 11 bases between. Germline V CDR1 and CDR2: MGHRA, YSYEKL. The CDR3 nucleotides are TGCGCCAGCAGCCAAGACGCGTTCTACCAAGCTTTCTTT. Translated: CASSQDAFYQAFF.

Concerning this clonotype itself: A much larger clonotype is one base distant, so this may be a read error. The chain combines TRBV6-5 with TRBJ2-7; tentative D call: TRBD1 (6 bases). The CDR3 runs to 13 residues. Germline lookup yields CDR1 MNHEY and CDR2 SVGAGI. V lost 6 bases and J lost 2, with 11 bases in between. The CDR3 spells CASSRDTPYEQYF. The CDR3 coding sequence is TGTGCCAGCAGCCGGGACACCCCCTACGAGCAGTACTTC.

This clonotype was picked up a small number of times. V gene TRBV29-1 combines with J gene TRBJ1-4, with D unresolved. CDR1 is SQVTM, CDR2 ANQGSEA, per germline. The CDR3 runs 12 residues. Trimming cost V 3 bases and J 8 bases, with 10 bases left between them. CDR3: CSVDAGREKLFF. CDR3 DNA sequence: TGCAGCGTTGACGCCGGTAGGGAAAAACTGTTTTTT.

V and J are TRBV24-1 and TRBJ2-5; maybe TRBD2 (5 bases). This CDR3 comprises 15 residues. Deletions cut 4 bases from V and 5 bases from J, with 16 bases between. Germline CDR1 and CDR2: KGHDR and SFDVKD. CDR3 nucleotide sequence: TGTGCCACCAGTGAGGGTACTAGACCCGATGAGACCCAGTACTTC. It codes for CATSEGTRPDETQYF.

This clonotype was observed many times. The chain employs TRBV19 and TRBJ1-5; the D gene is possibly TRBD1 (5 bases). Trimming pared 7 bases from V and 2 bases from J, leaving 18 bases between. CDR1 LNHDA and CDR2 SQIVND come from the germline V gene (reference sequence). This CDR3 region has 16 residues. In DNA form, the CDR3 reads TGTGCCAGTATTGGCCCGGGACCCCGGGGCAATCAGCCCCAGCATTTT. This codes for CASIGPGPRGNQPQHF.